The 17 T cell receptor beta chains given below trace back to one sample, sequenced in a study of metastatic and nonmetastatic thyroid tumors. TCRdb reanalyzed the PCR reads via MiXCR. The sample lists approximately 20,000 clones, 37% occurring once. The entire patient cohort was treatment-naive prior to thyroid surgery. The specimen was tumor tissue. These receptors all come from a female donor with papillary thyroid cancer or a benign thyroid nodule (not recorded which). Some clones in this sample may be carry-over from other donors' samples.

The V call is TRBV30, the J call TRBJ2-2, with TRBD1 matching 8 bases. The junction had 17 bases not matched to a gene; V was cut back by 3 bases and J by 5 bases. CDR3 length: 18 amino acids. Per the germline V gene, CDR1 is GTSNPN and CDR2 is SVGIG (reference sequence). For the CDR3, the DNA is TGTGCCTGGAGCCTAACAGGGGGTACAGGGAGAGGGACCGGGGAGCTGTTTTTT. Its protein is CAWSLTGGTGRGTGELFF.

This clone was observed once. This chain joins TRBV30 and TRBJ1-2, with 10 bases aligning to TRBD1. The CDR3 sequence is 13 residues long. CDR1 is GTSNPN and CDR2 is SVGIG in the germline V gene (reference sequence). Trimming cost V 3 bases and J 6 bases; bases outside gene matches: 4. The CDR3 DNA sequence: TGTGCCTGGAGCGTTGACAGGGGGCATGGCTACACCTTC. It codes for CAWSVDRGHGYTF.

This clone was observed a handful of times. An end of the junction differs from the germline gene, which may be a read error. This chain connects TRBV12-3 or TRBV12-4 to TRBJ1-2, with 8 bases that match TRBD1. The CDR3 is made up of 13 amino acids. This CDR3 reads CVSSPGTGGGYTF. The CDR3 DNA follows: TGTGTCAGCAGCCCCGGGACAGGTGGGGGCTACACCTTC.

As to this clone: Relative to the germline gene, one junction end is altered; a read error may explain this. V gene TRBV5-1 combines with J gene TRBJ2-7; 9 nucleotides line up with TRBD1. CDR3 length equals 13 residues. Germline V gene data show CDR1 as SGHRS and CDR2 as YFSETQ. The CDR3 DNA is TGCTCCAGCAGCTCCGGGACAGGGCCCGAGCAGTACTTC. Translating it yields CSSSSGTGPEQYF.

This clone was counted between two and nine times. The gene calls are TRBV10-1 and TRBJ2-1, with D possibly called TRBD1 or TRBD2 (5 bases each). Trimming removed 11 bases at V and 9 bases at J, with 26 bases between. This CDR3 spans 15 amino acids. In germline, CDR1 is WNHNN, CDR2 SYGVQD (reference sequence). The CDR3 reads CADTRPRDGVIEQFF. DNA of the CDR3: TGCGCCGACACGAGGCCCAGGGACGGCGTAATTGAGCAGTTCTTC.

The rearrangement joins TRBV5-1 to TRBJ1-1, with D unresolved. The CDR3 contains 14 residues. Germline-derived CDR1 and CDR2 are SGHRS and YFSETQ. The V end lost 0 bases, the J end lost 0 bases, and 6 bases lay between the germline ends. The chain's CDR3 is CASSLDGLNTEAFF. CDR3 sequence (DNA): TGCGCCAGCAGCTTGGACGGATTGAACACTGAAGCTTTCTTT.

The rearrangement links TRBV13 to TRBJ2-5; 7 nucleotides align to TRBD2. Germline V lookup: CDR1 PRHDT, CDR2 FYEKMQ (reference sequence). With 4 bases clipped from V and 5 bases from J, the junction kept 13 bases outside the gene matches. CDR3 length equals 16 residues. The CDR3 sequence: CASSSTPGSGRETQYF. The CDR3 DNA follows: TGTGCCAGCAGCTCGACCCCTGGGTCCGGGAGGGAGACCCAGTACTTC.

This chain uses TRBV28 with TRBJ2-7; D ambiguous. The germline V and J ends were trimmed by 3 bases and 3 bases, with 6 bases remaining between them. The germline CDR1 and CDR2 sequences are MDHEN and SYDVKM. The CDR3 has 12 residues. CDR3 amino acids: CASSFTFYEQYF. DNA for the CDR3: TGTGCCAGCAGTTTTACTTTCTACGAGCAGTACTTC.

The rearrangement uses TRBV6-6 and TRBJ1-1, with D tentatively TRBD1 (6 bases). CDR1 is MNHNY, CDR2 SVGAGI, per germline (reference sequence). The CDR3 contains 14 residues. Deletions cut 0 bases from V and 7 bases from J, with 12 bases between. The CDR3 is CASSYSQGISEAFF. The CDR3 region has the DNA TGTGCCAGCAGTTACTCGCAGGGGATCAGTGAAGCTTTCTTT.

This chain uses TRBV5-6 with TRBJ2-7; D not resolved. V dropped 4 bases and J dropped 2 bases, with 16 bases sitting between them. The CDR3 runs 15 residues. Germline assignment: CDR1 SGHDT and CDR2 YYEEEE. DNA for the CDR3: TGTGCCAGCAGCGCTTCAGCCTATGAACCCTACGAGCAGTACTTC. Translated: CASSASAYEPYEQYF. The full variable domain, its missing parts supplied by reference TRBV5-6 and TRBJ2-7, is DAGVTQSPTHLIKTRGQQVTLRCSPKSGHDTVSWYQQALGQGPQFIFQYYEEEERQRGNFPDRFSGHQFPNYSSELNVNALLLGDSALYLCASSASAYEPYEQYFGPGTRLTVT.

The rearrangement links TRBV30 to TRBJ1-5, with D possibly TRBD1 on 5 matching bases. V was clipped by 0 bases and J by 0 bases, with 9 bases between them. This CDR3 comprises 15 residues. Looked up from germline, CDR1 is GTSNPN and CDR2 is SVGIG (reference sequence). In DNA form, the CDR3 reads TGTGCCTGGAGTGTTGCCGACAGTAGCAATCAGCCCCAGCATTTT. The encoded protein is CAWSVADSSNQPQHF.

The chain links TRBV28 to TRBJ2-5; 11 bases are a match to TRBD1. CDR1 MDHEN and CDR2 SYDVKM come from the germline V gene. V dropped 3 bases and J dropped 2; count of bases not matched to a gene: 2. There are 15 residues in the CDR3. The CDR3 DNA is TGTGCCAGCAGTTTCGGGACAGGGGGACAAGAGACCCAGTACTTC. Its translation is CASSFGTGGQETQYF.

This sequence joins TRBV6-2 or TRBV6-3 and TRBJ2-1, with D unclear. The CDR3 covers 12 residues. The germline gives CDR1 MNHEY, CDR2 SVGEGT. Trimming stripped 4 bases from V and 4 bases from J, with 5 bases between. In DNA, the CDR3 is TGTGCCAGCAGTTTCTTATACAATGAGCAGTTCTTC. This sequence encodes CASSFLYNEQFF.

This rearrangement joins TRBV28 to TRBJ2-7; tentatively, D is TRBD1 (6 bases). The germline V and J ends were trimmed by 3 bases and 0 bases, with 12 bases remaining between them. CDR1 and CDR2 from the germline V gene are MDHEN and SYDVKM. The CDR3 sequence is 15 residues long. The CDR3 sequence: CASSFRTAVSYEQYF. CDR3 nucleotide sequence: TGTGCCAGCAGTTTTAGGACAGCAGTCTCCTACGAGCAGTACTTC.

The rearrangement links TRBV12-3 or TRBV12-4 to TRBJ1-2; D is uncertain. The CDR3 totals 13 residues. The V gene lost 2 bases and the J gene lost 8 bases, with 12 bases spanning the gap. CDR3 protein: CASSLLWGGGYTF. The CDR3 DNA sequence: TGTGCCAGCAGTTTACTCTGGGGTGGGGGCTACACCTTC.

This clone has just a few counts. The chain carries TRBV6-1 and TRBJ2-7; 7 bases fit TRBD1. V trimming: 6 bases; J trimming: 2 bases; junction bases outside the gene matches: 1. In germline, CDR1 is MNHNS, CDR2 SASEGT. CDR3 length equals 12 residues. The CDR3 region is CASRDRAYEQYF. The CDR3 coding sequence is TGTGCCAGCAGAGACAGGGCCTACGAGCAGTACTTC.

The chain uses TRBV12-3 or TRBV12-4 and TRBJ2-1; 11 nucleotides match TRBD2. J gave up 2 bases and V 5 bases, and 5 bases lay outside the gene matches. The CDR3 length is 16 residues. In DNA form, the CDR3 reads TGTGCCAGCAGTGGGGCGACTAGCGGGACCTACAATGAGCAGTTCTTC. Amino acids: CASSGATSGTYNEQFF.